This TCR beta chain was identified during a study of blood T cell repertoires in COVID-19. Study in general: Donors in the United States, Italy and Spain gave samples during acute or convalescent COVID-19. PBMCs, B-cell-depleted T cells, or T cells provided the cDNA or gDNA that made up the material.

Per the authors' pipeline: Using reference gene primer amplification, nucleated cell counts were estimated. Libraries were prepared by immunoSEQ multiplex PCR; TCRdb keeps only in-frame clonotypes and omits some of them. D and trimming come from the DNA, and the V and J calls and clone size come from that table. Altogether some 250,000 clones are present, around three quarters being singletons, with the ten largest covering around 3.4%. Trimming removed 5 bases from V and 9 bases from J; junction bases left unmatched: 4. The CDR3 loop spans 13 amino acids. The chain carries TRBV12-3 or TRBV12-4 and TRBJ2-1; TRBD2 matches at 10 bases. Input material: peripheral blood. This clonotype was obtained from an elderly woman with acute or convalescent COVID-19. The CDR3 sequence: CASSPSSGGEQFF. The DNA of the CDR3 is TGTGCCAGCAGTCCATCTAGCGGGGGTGAGCAGTTCTTC.